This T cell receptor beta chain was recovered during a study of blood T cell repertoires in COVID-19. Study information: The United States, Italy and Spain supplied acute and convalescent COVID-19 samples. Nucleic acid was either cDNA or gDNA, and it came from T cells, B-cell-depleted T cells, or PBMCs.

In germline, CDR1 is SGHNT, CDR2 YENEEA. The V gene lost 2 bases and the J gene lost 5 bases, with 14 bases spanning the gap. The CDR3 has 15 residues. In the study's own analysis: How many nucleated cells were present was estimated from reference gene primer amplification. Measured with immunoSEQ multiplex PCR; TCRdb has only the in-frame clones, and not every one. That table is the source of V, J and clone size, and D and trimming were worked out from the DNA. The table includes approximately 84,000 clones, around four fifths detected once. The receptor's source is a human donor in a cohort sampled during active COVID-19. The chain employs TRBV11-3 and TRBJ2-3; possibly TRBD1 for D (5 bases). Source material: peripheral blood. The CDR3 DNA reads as TGTGCCAGCAGCTTAAGTGTCCAGGGAAGAGATACGCAGTATTTT. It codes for CASSLSVQGRDTQYF.